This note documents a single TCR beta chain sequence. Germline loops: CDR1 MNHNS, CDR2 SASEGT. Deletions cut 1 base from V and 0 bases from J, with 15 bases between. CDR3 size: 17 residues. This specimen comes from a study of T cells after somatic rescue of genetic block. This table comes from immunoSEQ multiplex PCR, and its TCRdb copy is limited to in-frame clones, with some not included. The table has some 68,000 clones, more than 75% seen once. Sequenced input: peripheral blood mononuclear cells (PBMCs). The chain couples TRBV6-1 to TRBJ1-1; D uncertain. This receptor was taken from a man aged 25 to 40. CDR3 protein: CASSEVPLRALNTEAFF. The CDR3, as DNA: TGTGCCAGCAGTGAAGTGCCTCTCCGGGCTCTGAACACTGAAGCTTTCTTT.